The clone carrying this T cell receptor (beta chain) appeared a few times. The antigen remains unidentified. Primed by a sample-barcoded 5' primer and a J-beta primer mix, a second PCR proceeded for about 6 to 12 cycles. TCRdb re-derived calls from the 5' RACE reads in MiXCR, one entry per CDR3 protein. The data hold around 990,000 distinct CDR3 sequences, with less than 25% observed a single time. The entry originates in a study of blood T cells in healthy people across ages. Notes on the study in general: Getting older went along with TCR beta diversity per million T cells dropping roughly linearly.

There were healthy Caucasian individuals from Russia, aged about 6 to 100, serving as donors. The CDR3 has 14 amino acids. Trimming stripped 8 bases from V and 2 bases from J, with 16 bases between. This sample also belongs to another study, concerning T cells of mothers and their children.

What was sequenced was blood. This TCR derives from a girl aged 2 to 10 in good health. The chain uses TRBV12-3 or TRBV12-4 and TRBJ2-7; D unclear. CDR3 DNA sequence: TGTGCCAGCGTTCAATCGGGCGGAACCTACGAGCAGTACTTC. Protein product: CASVQSGGTYEQYF.